This T cell receptor (beta chain) was captured by sequencing in a study of vaccination and CD4 T cells after COVID-19. Study-wide background: Investigators took post-vaccine samples a median roughly 70 days after dose two, within a range of 14 to 241.

Sequencing of DNA taken from cultured CD4+ T cells relied on the Oncomine TCR Beta short-read assay. MiXCR, applied by TCRdb to the PCR reads, yields one record per CDR3 protein. The sample holds thousands of distinct CDR3 sequences, 29% seen once. Per germline, CDR1 KGHSH and CDR2 LQKENI. Trimming cost V 3 bases and J 3 bases, with 14 bases left between them. This CDR3 comprises 15 residues. The treatment denotes: 10-day PBMC culture with coronavirus spike peptide pools or control peptides (ViraFEST assay). Gathered ahead of the COVID-19 pandemic (2011-2018) were the CD4+ T cells of the unexposed donor. With regard to this clonotype: Its antigen is currently unknown.

The sample consisted of CD4+ T cells from blood, cultured in vitro. The chain uses TRBV18 and TRBJ1-2, with a possible D match to TRBD1 (6 bases). This sequence originates from a human donor in good health. The CDR3 sequence is CASSPGQMEDYGYTF. The CDR3 DNA is TGTGCCAGCTCACCCGGACAGATGGAAGACTATGGCTACACCTTC.